The 22 T cell receptor beta chains below were found in one sample sequenced in a study of cytotoxic CD8 clonotypes in ibrutinib-treated CLL. The table came from immunoSEQ multiplex PCR; TCRdb's copy has only in-frame clones and leaves some out. The sample consists of about 200,000 clones, 55% to 85% of them appearing once. Sequenced here: PBMCs, sampled after 24 months of ibrutinib treatment. The receptors come from a human donor with chronic lymphocytic leukemia.

The chain is built from TRBV13 and TRBJ1-2, with D perhaps TRBD1 (6 bases). The germline CDR1 and CDR2 sequences are PRHDT and FYEKMQ (reference sequence). The length of the CDR3 is 13 residues. Deletions cut 6 bases from V and 4 bases from J, with 12 bases between. Here the CDR3 DNA reads TGTGCCAGCAGGATTACAGGGCTCTATGGCTACACCTTC. Its translation: CASRITGLYGYTF. The full variable domain, rest sourced from reference TRBV13 and TRBJ1-2, is AAGVIQSPRHLIKEKRETATLKCYPIPRHDTVYWYQQGPGQDPQFLISFYEKMQSDKGSIPDRFSAQQFSDYHSELNMSSLELGDSALYFCASRITGLYGYTFGSGTRLTVV.

This clone was seen once. The genes are TRBV19 and TRBJ1-3, with D possibly TRBD1 on 5 matching bases. The V end was cut by 8 bases, the J end by 0 bases, with 11 bases between. Germline CDR1 reads LNHDA; CDR2 reads SQIVND (reference sequence). This CDR3 is built from 14 residues. Here the CDR3 reads CASEEGTSGNTIYF. As DNA, the CDR3 is TGTGCCAGTGAAGAGGGGACCTCTGGAAACACCATATATTTT.

The genes are TRBV29-1 and TRBJ2-2; D unresolved. The CDR3 is 12 amino acids. Looked up from germline, CDR1 is SQVTM and CDR2 is ANQGSEA. Trimming left V 6 bases short and J 6 bases short, with 11 bases between. CDR3 region: CSVYDLSGELFF. The CDR3 region has the DNA TGCAGCGTATACGATCTCTCCGGGGAGCTGTTTTTT.

The V gene is TRBV29-1, the J gene TRBJ2-5; 8 bases map to TRBD1. Trimming removed 6 bases from V and 2 bases from J; junction bases left unmatched: 26. Looked up from germline, CDR1 is SQVTM and CDR2 is ANQGSEA. The CDR3 runs to 20 residues. The CDR3 region is CSVAGGHPRSFSVGQETQYF. The CDR3 DNA is TGCAGCGTGGCAGGGGGCCACCCCCGATCATTTAGCGTGGGGCAAGAGACCCAGTACTTC. Complete variable domain (other parts from reference TRBV29-1 and TRBJ2-5): SAVISQKPSRDICQRGTSLTIQCQVDSQVTMMFWYRQQPGQSLTLIATANQGSEATYESGFVIDKFPISRPNLTFSTLTVSNMSPEDSSIYLCSVAGGHPRSFSVGQETQYFGPGTRLLVL.

This chain links TRBV7-3 with TRBJ2-5; 7 bases line up with TRBD1. Germline CDR1 SGHTA, CDR2 FQGTGA. This CDR3 is 13 amino acids long. Trimming removed 4 bases from V and 2 bases from J; junction bases left unmatched: 1. DNA for the CDR3: TGTGCCAGCAGCTCGGGACAGCAAGAGACCCAGTACTTC. Encoded protein: CASSSGQQETQYF.

V and J are TRBV6-1 and TRBJ2-5, with TRBD2 as a possible D gene (5 bases). The CDR3 is 15 residues long. With 2 bases removed from V and 2 bases from J, the gap between germline ends came to 12 bases. Per germline, CDR1 MNHNS and CDR2 SASEGT. The CDR3 bases are TGTGCCAGCAGTGAATCCCTAGCACAACAAGAGACCCAGTACTTC. Translating gives CASSESLAQQETQYF.

This clone was observed a few times. This sequence joins TRBV11-2 and TRBJ2-7; 7 bases line up with TRBD1. CDR1 and CDR2 (germline): SGHAT, FQNNGV. The length of the CDR3 is 13 residues. V lost 5 bases to trimming and J lost 7 bases; unmatched junction nucleotides: 8. The CDR3 nucleotides read TGTGCCAGCAGCCGGGACAGCCCCGGAGAGCAGTACTTC. The encoded protein is CASSRDSPGEQYF.

This clone was recorded a few times. V and J are TRBV7-2 and TRBJ2-1; D gene uncertain. The germline gives CDR1 SGHTA, CDR2 FQGNSA. The V end lost 5 bases, the J end lost 5 bases, and 13 bases lay between the germline ends. The CDR3 loop spans 14 amino acids. CDR3 sequence (DNA): TGTGCCAGCAGCACCCGTGGTAGCCACAATGAGCAGTTCTTC. Translating it yields CASSTRGSHNEQFF.

The table lists this clone with a few counts. V gene TRBV7-3 combines with J gene TRBJ2-3; D is unclear. Per germline, CDR1 SGHTA and CDR2 FQGTGA. The V and J ends lost 4 bases and 2 bases respectively, with 7 bases between them. CDR3 length equals 13 residues. In DNA, the CDR3 is TGTGCCAGCAGCTCCGATGTCACAGATACGCAGTATTTT. This encodes CASSSDVTDTQYF. The variable domain in full, with the rest retrieved from reference TRBV7-3 and TRBJ2-3, is GAGVSQTPSNKVTEKGKYVELRCDPISGHTALYWYRQSLGQGPEFLIYFQGTGAADDSGLPNDRFFAVRPEGSVSTLKIQRTERGDSAVYLCASSSDVTDTQYFGPGTRLTVL.

The chain has TRBV30 and TRBJ1-5; D remains unclear. Trimming removed 0 bases at V and 5 bases at J, with 8 bases between. The germline V gene has CDR1 GTSNPN and CDR2 SVGIG (reference sequence). This CDR3 spans 13 amino acids. CDR3 DNA: TGTGCCTGGAGTGTCGTGGGAGATCAGCCCCAGCATTTT. Translating it yields CAWSVVGDQPQHF.

This chain connects TRBV28 to TRBJ2-5, with a tentative D call TRBD2 (6 bases). In germline, CDR1 is MDHEN, CDR2 SYDVKM. The CDR3 has 11 residues. Trimming took 10 bases from V and 3 from J, leaving 9 bases between them. The CDR3 bases are TGTGCCAAAAAGCGGGAAGAGACCCAGTACTTC. Encoded protein: CAKKREETQYF.

The rearrangement links TRBV4-1 to TRBJ2-2, with TRBD2 matching over 10 bases. In germline, CDR1 is MGHRA, CDR2 YSYEKL. The CDR3 contains 17 residues. Trimming removed 2 bases from V and 6 bases from J; junction bases left unmatched: 9. CDR3 residues: CASSQNGASGSPGELFF. Here the CDR3 DNA reads TGCGCCAGCAGCCAAAATGGGGCTAGCGGGAGCCCCGGGGAGCTGTTTTTT.

V is TRBV30 and J is TRBJ2-3; D perhaps matches TRBD2 (5 bases). The CDR3 runs 13 residues. Trimming removed 4 bases at V and 4 bases at J, with 12 bases between. Germline V gene data show CDR1 as GTSNPN and CDR2 as SVGIG (reference sequence). The CDR3 DNA reads TGTGCCTGGAACTTTGGTAGCGCAGATACGCAGTATTTT. It specifies CAWNFGSADTQYF.

This clone was detected a few times. CDR3 DNA: TGTGCCAGCAGTCCCTTCCGGGTAGGGCGTCAGCCCCAGCATTTT. The encoded protein is CASSPFRVGRQPQHF. V gene TRBV28 combines with J gene TRBJ1-5; no definite D call. The V gene lost 5 bases and the J gene lost 6 bases, with 17 bases spanning the gap. Germline V gene sequence: CDR1 MDHEN, CDR2 SYDVKM. The CDR3 length is 15 residues. Filled out from reference TRBV28 and TRBJ1-5, the complete variable domain reads DVKVTQSSRYLVKRTGEKVFLECVQDMDHENMFWYRQDPGLGLRLIYFSYDVKMKEKGDIPEGYSVSREKKERFSLILESASTNQTSMYLCASSPFRVGRQPQHFGDGTRLSIL.

The chain employs TRBV9 and TRBJ2-7; D not certain. The V gene lost 4 bases and the J gene lost 2 bases, with 16 bases spanning the gap. CDR1 and CDR2 (germline): SGDLS, YYNGEE. The CDR3 runs 15 residues. Here the CDR3 reads CASSTNPIPPYEQYF. DNA of the CDR3: TGTGCCAGCAGCACAAATCCCATTCCTCCCTACGAGCAGTACTTC.

This chain connects TRBV7-2 to TRBJ2-7, with D possibly being TRBD2 (6 bases). The V and J ends lost 5 bases and 1 base respectively, with 21 bases between them. Looked up from germline, CDR1 is SGHTA and CDR2 is FQGNSA. The CDR3 is 17 residues long. For the CDR3, the DNA is TGTGCCAGCAGCCCTACCGCGGGACCCTATAAGTCCTACGAGCAGTACTTC. Its protein product is CASSPTAGPYKSYEQYF. Full variable domain (remainder filled in from reference TRBV7-2 and TRBJ2-7): GAGVSQSPSNKVTEKGKDVELRCDPISGHTALYWYRQSLGQGLEFLIYFQGNSAPDKSGLPSDRFSAERTGGSVSTLTIQRTQQEDSAVYLCASSPTAGPYKSYEQYFGPGTRLTVT.

A remark on this clone: Additional DNA sequences in this sample encode the identical CDR3. The chain combines TRBV5-1 with TRBJ2-7; 8 nucleotides align to TRBD1. After removal of 0 bases from V and 4 bases from J, the junction contained 3 bases not matched to a gene. CDR1 is SGHRS and CDR2 is YFSETQ in the germline V gene. The CDR3 contains 14 residues. The CDR3 loop reads CASSLVGQGYEQYF. In DNA form, the CDR3 reads TGCGCCAGCAGCTTGGTTGGACAGGGATACGAGCAGTACTTC.

This clone appeared a few times. This chain uses TRBV4-1 with TRBJ2-1, with 8 bases fitting TRBD2. The J segment lost 1 base and the V segment lost 2 bases, leaving 4 bases of the junction unmatched. The CDR3 is 16 residues long. Per germline, CDR1 MGHRA and CDR2 YSYEKL. The CDR3 here is CASSQSGSLSYNEQFF. The CDR3 region has the DNA TGCGCCAGCAGCCAAAGCGGGAGTCTTTCCTACAATGAGCAGTTCTTC.

This clone was recorded a few times. This chain connects TRBV30 to TRBJ1-1; D not resolved. Germline-derived CDR1 and CDR2 are GTSNPN and SVGIG (reference sequence). Trimming pared 2 bases from V and 0 bases from J, leaving 7 bases between. The CDR3 totals 13 residues. The DNA for the CDR3 is TGTGCCTGGAGTTATGCCTTGAACACTGAAGCTTTCTTT. As protein: CAWSYALNTEAFF.

This clone was detected only a few times. J is TRBJ2-4 and V is TRBV27; TRBD1 or TRBD2 may be the D gene (5 bases each). Between the trimmed V and J ends, which lost 5 bases and 8 bases, there was a span of 19 bases. Germline values: CDR1 MNHEY, CDR2 SMNVEV (reference sequence). The CDR3 is made up of 15 amino acids. As DNA, the CDR3 is TGTGCCAGCAGTCCCCAGGGACGGGACGGTCACATTCAGTACTTC. Its translation is CASSPQGRDGHIQYF.

The genes are TRBV5-6 and TRBJ2-5; D unresolved. Per germline, CDR1 SGHDT and CDR2 YYEEEE. Trimming took 1 base from V and 4 from J, leaving 5 bases between them. The CDR3 contains 12 residues. CDR3 coding DNA: TGTGCCAGCAGCTTGTTCTCAGAGACCCAGTACTTC. Translating it yields CASSLFSETQYF.

V is TRBV5-5 and J is TRBJ1-5; a possible D gene is TRBD1 (5 bases). The CDR3 has 14 residues. Trimming took 0 bases from V and 6 from J, leaving 10 bases between them. Germline-derived CDR1 and CDR2 are SGHKS and YYEKEE (reference sequence). CDR3 amino acids: CASSLGRGTQPQHF. The CDR3 region has the DNA TGTGCCAGCAGCTTGGGAAGGGGTACTCAGCCCCAGCATTTT.